The 3 T cell receptor beta chains given below trace back to one sample, sequenced in a study of T-cell memory formation after mild COVID-19. TCRdb used MiXCR to reprocess the 5' RACE reads, holding one entry per CDR3 protein. The table has 250,000 to 400,000 distinct CDR3 sequences, roughly an eighth seen once. The sample comprised PBMCs or a T cell subset sorted from them (not recorded which). All receptors come from a young man who had mild COVID-19 (a few samples of this study predate the infection). Cell type and time point are not known.

Ten or more counts support this clonotype. Germline is not matched at one junction end, which may reflect a read error. The rearrangement links TRBV5-1 to TRBJ2-6; unclear D gene. The germline V gene encodes CDR1 SGHRS and CDR2 YFSETQ. This CDR3 region has 13 residues. This CDR3 is CASSFSGANVLTF. The DNA for the CDR3 is TGTGCCAGCAGTTTCTCTGGGGCCAACGTCCTGACTTTC.

This clonotype has a handful of counts. This sequence joins TRBV9 and TRBJ2-5; D uncertain. This CDR3 is 14 amino acids long. V lost 3 bases, J lost 5 bases, and 14 bases lay in between. CDR1 and CDR2 from the germline V gene are SGDLS and YYNGEE. Here the CDR3 reads CASSGPRAWETQYF. CDR3 DNA: TGTGCCAGCAGCGGGCCAAGGGCTTGGGAGACCCAGTACTTC.

V usage is TRBV29-1 and J usage is TRBJ1-1; unclear D gene. V lost 3 bases and J 0 bases, leaving 11 bases between the germline ends. Germline V lookup: CDR1 SQVTM, CDR2 ANQGSEA. CDR3 length equals 14 residues. CDR3 in amino acids: CSVEGLLVNTEAFF. The CDR3 nucleotides are TGCAGCGTTGAGGGCCTACTCGTGAACACTGAAGCTTTCTTT. Full variable domain (missing parts from reference TRBV29-1 and TRBJ1-1): SAVISQKPSRDICQRGTSLTIQCQVDSQVTMMFWYRQQPGQSLTLIATANQGSEATYESGFVIDKFPISRPNLTFSTLTVSNMSPEDSSIYLCSVEGLLVNTEAFFGQGTRLTVV.